Sequencing of this T cell receptor (beta chain) was carried out in a study of blood T cell repertoires in COVID-19. Study information: Acute and convalescent COVID-19 samples came from the United States, Italy and Spain. In each case, the material was cDNA or gDNA derived from T cells, B-cell-depleted T cells, or PBMCs.

In the authors' methods: Researchers report that nucleated cell counts were estimated from reference gene primer amplification. The assay was immunoSEQ multiplex PCR, and TCRdb's table has in-frame clones only and misses some. V and J calls and clone size are those listed in that table; D and trimming were worked out from the DNA. This sample has 100,000 to 150,000 clones, with 70% to 80% found just once. Germline CDR1 LNHNV, CDR2 YYDKDF (reference sequence). This CDR3 has 15 amino acids. Germline trimming cut 0 bases from V and 4 bases from J; bases unmatched to any gene: 4. The sample taken for sequencing was peripheral blood. J is TRBJ2-5 and V is TRBV15, with 8 positions matching TRBD2. The receptor was isolated from a man aged 50-59 years with acute or convalescent COVID-19. For the CDR3, the DNA is TGTGCCACCAGCAGAGATTTTCTAGCGGGAGAGACCCAGTACTTC. It translates to CATSRDFLAGETQYF.